These 19 T cell receptor beta chains were all obtained from the same sample, sequenced in a study of response to subunit inactivated influenza vaccine. TCRdb passed the RT-PCR reads through MiXCR, listing each CDR3 protein once. The sample has some 550,000 distinct CDR3 sequences, around 21% seen once; the top ten hold under 3.5%. This sample also appeared in a second study, on T cells expressing NK-cell markers. Per that study: TCR beta libraries carry UMIs added by 5'RACE template switching.

This specimen was CD4+ T cells sorted from PBMCs, taken less than 13 days after vaccination. The source of these receptors is a man aged 50 to 59 who received an inactivated influenza vaccine.

This clonotype was detected ten times or more. J is TRBJ1-6 and V is TRBV5-1; D is perhaps TRBD1 (5 bases). The CDR3 totals 15 residues. Germline V gene lookup returns CDR1 SGHRS and CDR2 YFSETQ. Trimming stripped 1 base from V and 0 bases from J, with 5 bases between. CDR3: CASSLTGSYNSPLHF. The DNA of the CDR3 is TGCGCCAGCAGCTTGACAGGCTCCTATAATTCACCCCTCCACTTT.

CDR3 region: CAISELGNTYNYGYTF. The CDR3 nucleotides read TGTGCCATCAGTGAGTTGGGAAACACCTATAACTATGGCTACACCTTC. This chain joins TRBV10-3 and TRBJ1-2; D unclear. This CDR3 is built from 16 residues. The V end was cut by 1 base, the J end by 1 base, with 13 bases between. The V gene's germline CDR1 is ENHRY and CDR2 SYGVKD.

J is TRBJ2-1 and V is TRBV7-2; TRBD2 aligns across 9 bases. From germline, CDR1 is SGHTA and CDR2 FQGNSA. This CDR3 is built from 16 residues. V was pared by 0 bases and J by 7 bases, with 7 bases of the junction left unmatched. The CDR3 bases are TGTGCCAGCAGCTTAGCGTCAGCGGGAGGTTTTAATGAGCAGTTCTTC. Encoded protein: CASSLASAGGFNEQFF.

The chain recombines TRBV29-1 with TRBJ2-3, with 7 bases aligning to TRBD2. Germline trimming cut 5 bases from V and 4 bases from J; bases unmatched to any gene: 3. This CDR3 spans 12 amino acids. The germline gives CDR1 SQVTM, CDR2 ANQGSEA. CDR3 in DNA: TGCAGCGTTACGGGAGGACCAGATACGCAGTATTTT. Translation gives CSVTGGPDTQYF.

Comments on this clonotype: A much larger clone lies a single base off, so this may be a read error. This sequence joins TRBV5-6 and TRBJ1-2; TRBD1 agrees at 7 bases. CDR3 length: 13 residues. V lost 4 bases to trimming and J lost 4 bases; unmatched junction nucleotides: 4. Germline loops: CDR1 SGHDT, CDR2 YYEEEE. In DNA form, the CDR3 reads TGTGCCAGCAGCCCGGACAGGACCTATGGCTACACCTTC. Amino acid sequence: CASSPDRTYGYTF.

The rearrangement links TRBV5-5 to TRBJ2-3, with D possibly TRBD2 on 6 matching bases. The germline V and J ends were trimmed by 4 bases and 7 bases, with 19 bases remaining between them. Looked up from germline, CDR1 is SGHKS and CDR2 is YYEKEE (reference sequence). This CDR3 is built from 15 residues. In DNA, the CDR3 is TGTGCCAGCAGCCCAACCAGGAGCGGCGGGAATACGCAGTATTTT. It is translated as CASSPTRSGGNTQYF. Full variable domain (missing parts from reference TRBV5-5 and TRBJ2-3): DAGVTQSPTHLIKTRGQQVTLRCSPISGHKSVSWYQQVLGQGPQFIFQYYEKEERGRGNFPDRFSARQFPNYSSELNVNALLLGDSALYLCASSPTRSGGNTQYFGPGTRLTVL.

This clonotype was seen more than once but under ten times. V gene TRBV5-6 combines with J gene TRBJ2-5; 12 bases are a match to TRBD2. Germline V CDR1 and CDR2: SGHDT, YYEEEE. V was clipped by 0 bases and J by 1 base; unmatched bases: 7. This CDR3 spans 18 amino acids. The CDR3 DNA follows: TGTGCCAGCAGCTTGGACCAATTGACTAGCGGGGGCCAAGAGACCCAGTACTTC. It encodes CASSLDQLTSGGQETQYF. Full variable domain (outside the CDR3, taken from reference TRBV5-6 and TRBJ2-5): DAGVTQSPTHLIKTRGQQVTLRCSPKSGHDTVSWYQQALGQGPQFIFQYYEEEERQRGNFPDRFSGHQFPNYSSELNVNALLLGDSALYLCASSLDQLTSGGQETQYFGPGTRLLVL.

This clonotype showed up many times. The chain employs TRBV29-1 and TRBJ1-4; possible D gene TRBD1, 5 bases. CDR1 is SQVTM and CDR2 is ANQGSEA in the germline V gene. This CDR3 is built from 12 residues. The V end lost 6 bases, the J end lost 4 bases, and 9 bases lay between the germline ends. CDR3 DNA: TGCAGCGTCCAGGGAAGTAATGAAAAACTGTTTTTT. This translates into CSVQGSNEKLFF.

The chain carries TRBV7-9 and TRBJ2-7; TRBD2 is a possible D gene (6 bases). Germline V gene lookup returns CDR1 SEHNR and CDR2 FQNEAQ (reference sequence). The CDR3 extends over 15 amino acids. V was pared by 5 bases and J by 2 bases, with 16 bases between. CDR3 in DNA: TGTGCCAGCAGCCAAGGTGGAGGGCAAACCTACGAGCAGTACTTC. Encoded protein: CASSQGGGQTYEQYF.

The sample holds a few counts of this clonotype. This chain connects TRBV7-2 to TRBJ2-5; D remains unclear. CDR1 and CDR2 from the germline V gene are SGHTA and FQGNSA. Trimming took 1 base from V and 1 from J, leaving 10 bases between them. CDR3 length: 15 residues. The CDR3 nucleotides read TGTGCCAGCAGCTTAGGGAGCTGGAGCCAAGAGACCCAGTACTTC. Encoded protein: CASSLGSWSQETQYF.

This clonotype has only a few counts. The chain is built from TRBV2 and TRBJ2-1; 9 nucleotides line up with TRBD2. The V gene's germline CDR1 is SNHLY and CDR2 FYNNEI. The V segment lost 8 bases and the J segment 7 bases; nucleotides outside the gene matches: 12. This CDR3 has 15 amino acids. The CDR3 DNA reads as TGTGCCAGCTGGACGACTAGCGGCGAAGTGAATGAGCAGTTCTTC. Amino acids: CASWTTSGEVNEQFF.

The chain joins TRBV5-1 to TRBJ2-1, with 7 bases aligning to TRBD1. This CDR3 contains 14 residues. V shed 0 bases, J shed 10 bases, and the junction held 7 bases outside the gene matches. CDR1 is SGHRS and CDR2 is YFSETQ in the germline V gene. CDR3 protein: CASSLARDRDEQFF. Here the CDR3 DNA reads TGCGCCAGCAGCTTGGCCCGGGACAGAGACGAGCAGTTCTTC.

V usage is TRBV28 and J usage is TRBJ1-2, with D hard to call. The germline V and J ends were trimmed by 8 bases and 4 bases, with 14 bases remaining between them. Germline-derived CDR1 and CDR2 are MDHEN and SYDVKM. The CDR3 contains 13 residues. The CDR3 here is CASLSPAGYGYTF. The CDR3 DNA follows: TGTGCCAGCTTGTCCCCAGCGGGCTATGGCTACACCTTC.

This chain links TRBV13 with TRBJ2-1; D unclear. The CDR3 has 14 residues. CDR1 PRHDT and CDR2 FYEKMQ come from the germline V gene (reference sequence). Trimming stripped 5 bases from V and 0 bases from J, with 8 bases between. CDR3 residues: CASSLRHSYNEQFF. As DNA, the CDR3 is TGTGCCAGCAGCCTCCGACACTCCTACAATGAGCAGTTCTTC.

V usage is TRBV6-2 or TRBV6-3 and J usage is TRBJ2-7; TRBD2 agrees at 14 bases. CDR3 size: 16 residues. The V gene's germline CDR1 is MNHEY and CDR2 SVGEGT. Trimming cost V 6 bases and J 5 bases; bases outside gene matches: 9. The CDR3 coding sequence is TGTGCCAGCAGAAGACTAGCGGGAGGGCCGTGGGACGAGCAGTACTTC. Protein sequence: CASRRLAGGPWDEQYF.

This chain connects TRBV20-1 to TRBJ2-4, with D perhaps given as TRBD1 or TRBD2 (5 bases each). Trimming removed 1 base from V and 0 bases from J, with 10 bases in between. This CDR3 is built from 15 residues. Germline CDR1 and CDR2: DFQATT and SNEGSKA (reference sequence). The DNA of the CDR3 is TGCAGTGCTAGAGGAGGGGCGGAAGCCAAAAACATTCAGTACTTC. Protein: CSARGGAEAKNIQYF.

Many counts were recorded for this clonotype. V usage is TRBV6-1 and J usage is TRBJ2-2, with D tentatively TRBD2 (5 bases). The V end was cut by 6 bases, the J end by 4 bases, with 9 bases between. Germline V gives CDR1 MNHNS, CDR2 SASEGT. CDR3 length: 13 amino acids. CDR3: CASRDLATGELFF. Here the CDR3 DNA reads TGTGCCAGCAGGGACCTAGCCACCGGGGAGCTGTTTTTT.

This clonotype was picked up a small number of times. The chain joins TRBV28 to TRBJ2-1, with TRBD2 matching over 11 bases. The germline V gene has CDR1 MDHEN and CDR2 SYDVKM. Trimming removed 3 bases from V and 1 base from J; junction bases left unmatched: 2. The CDR3 has 16 amino acids. CDR3 in DNA: TGTGCCAGCAGTTTCGTAGCGGGAGGGTCCTACAATGAGCAGTTCTTC. This codes for CASSFVAGGSYNEQFF.

The CDR3 DNA is TGTGCCAGCTCCAGAGACAGGGACGCCCACGAGCAGTACTTC. Residues: CASSRDRDAHEQYF. V and J are TRBV12-3 or TRBV12-4 and TRBJ2-7, with TRBD1 identical over 7 bases. V shed 8 bases and J 5 bases; nucleotides not matched to a gene: 12. This CDR3 is built from 14 residues.